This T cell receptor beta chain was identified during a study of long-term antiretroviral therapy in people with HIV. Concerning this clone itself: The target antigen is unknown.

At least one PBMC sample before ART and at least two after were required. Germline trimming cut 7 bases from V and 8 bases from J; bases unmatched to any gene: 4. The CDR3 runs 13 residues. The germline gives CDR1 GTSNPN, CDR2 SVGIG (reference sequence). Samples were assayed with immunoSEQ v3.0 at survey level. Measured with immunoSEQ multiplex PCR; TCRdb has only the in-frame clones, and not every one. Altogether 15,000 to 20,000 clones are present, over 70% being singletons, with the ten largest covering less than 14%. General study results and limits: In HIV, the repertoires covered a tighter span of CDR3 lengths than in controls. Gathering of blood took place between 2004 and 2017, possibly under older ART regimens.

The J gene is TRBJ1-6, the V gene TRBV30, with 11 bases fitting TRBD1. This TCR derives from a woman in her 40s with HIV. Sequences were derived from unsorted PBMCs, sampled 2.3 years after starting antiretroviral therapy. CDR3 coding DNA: TGTGCCTCATCGGGACAGGGGGATTCACCCCTCCACTTT. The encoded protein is CASSGQGDSPLHF. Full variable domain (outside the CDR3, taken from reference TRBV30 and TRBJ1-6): SQTIHQWPATLVQPVGSPLSLECTVEGTSNPNLYWYRQAAGRGLQLLFYSVGIGQISSEVPQNLSASRPQDRQFILSSKKLLLSDSGFYLCASSGQGDSPLHFGNGTRLTVT.